A selection of T cell receptor beta chains follows, all from one sample in a study of cytomegalovirus exposure and HLA in healthy donors. This table comes from immunoSEQ multiplex PCR, and its TCRdb copy is limited to in-frame clones, with some not included. Counted here are about 140,000 clones, 66% occurring once; the ten biggest clones make up over 5%. The material sequenced was PBMCs. The receptors derive from a woman aged 55-70 years in good health and CMV-seronegative. Each CDR3 is given with its conserved first and last residue. Each record gives: J gene, clone size, D gene, V gene, CDR3 DNA, CDR3 protein. The D gene is left open where the match is weak. Where a row states a size, it is once, few, many or the class of an expanded clone; other rows omit it.

j_call: TRBJ2-5; clone_size: NA; d_call: TRBD2; v_call: TRBV5-1; cdr3_nt: TGCGCCAGCAGTAGACAGAGCAAGACCAGACTAGCGGGAGTGGAGACCCAGTACTTC; cdr3_aa: CASSRQSKTRLAGVETQYF
j_call: TRBJ2-7; clone_size: NA; d_call: NA; v_call: TRBV6-1; cdr3_nt: TGTGCCAGCAGTGAGCCAATTACACAGTACTTC; cdr3_aa: CASSEPITQYF
j_call: TRBJ2-1; clone_size: few; d_call: NA; v_call: TRBV7-3; cdr3_nt: TGTGCCAGCAGCTTCCTCGAGGGCGGGGAGCAGTTCTTC; cdr3_aa: CASSFLEGGEQFF
j_call: TRBJ1-4; clone_size: few; d_call: NA; v_call: TRBV15; cdr3_nt: TGTGCCACCAGCAGAACAGCTAATGAAAAACTGTTTTTT; cdr3_aa: CATSRTANEKLFF
j_call: TRBJ2-3; clone_size: NA; d_call: TRBD2; v_call: TRBV5-1; cdr3_nt: TGCGCCAGCAGCTTATCGGGACTAGCCGGGGATACGCAGTATTTT; cdr3_aa: CASSLSGLAGDTQYF
j_call: TRBJ1-5; clone_size: few; d_call: NA; v_call: TRBV6-5; cdr3_nt: TGTGCCAGCAGCTCATACCGGGACATCCATCAGCCCCAGCATTTT; cdr3_aa: CASSSYRDIHQPQHF
j_call: TRBJ2-3; clone_size: once; d_call: TRBD2; v_call: TRBV11-2; cdr3_nt: TGTGCCAGCAGCCCCTGGAGCGGGGGGGCTACAGATACGCAGTATTTT; cdr3_aa: CASSPWSGGATDTQYF
j_call: TRBJ2-7; clone_size: NA; d_call: NA; v_call: TRBV28; cdr3_nt: TGTGCCAGCAGTTCCCCGTTGGGCAGGGCCTACGAGCAGTACTTC; cdr3_aa: CASSSPLGRAYEQYF
j_call: TRBJ2-1; clone_size: once; d_call: NA; v_call: TRBV29-1; cdr3_nt: TGCAGCGTTGATAAAGCGACAGGTTCGTACAATGAGCAGTTCTTC; cdr3_aa: CSVDKATGSYNEQFF
j_call: TRBJ1-2; clone_size: NA; d_call: TRBD1; v_call: TRBV27; cdr3_nt: TGTGCCAGCAGTAAAACCGGACAGGGGGTTATGGCTAACTATGGCTACACCTTC; cdr3_aa: CASSKTGQGVMANYGYTF
j_call: TRBJ2-1; clone_size: NA; d_call: TRBD1; v_call: TRBV25-1; cdr3_nt: TGTGCCAGCAGTGAAAAAGGGGGCGACTACAATGAGCAGTTCTTC; cdr3_aa: CASSEKGGDYNEQFF
j_call: TRBJ2-3; clone_size: few; d_call: TRBD2; v_call: TRBV6-1; cdr3_nt: TGTGCCAGCAGTTCCGTTTGGGGAGGGGATACGCAGTATTTT; cdr3_aa: CASSSVWGGDTQYF
j_call: TRBJ2-5; clone_size: NA; d_call: TRBD2; v_call: TRBV19; cdr3_nt: TGTGCCAGTAGTATAGGTAGCGGGGGTTCCCAAGAGACCCAGTACTTC; cdr3_aa: CASSIGSGGSQETQYF
j_call: TRBJ1-1; clone_size: NA; d_call: NA; v_call: TRBV9; cdr3_nt: TGTGCCAGCAGCGACAGGGTTGGAGGTGAAGCTTTCTTT; cdr3_aa: CASSDRVGGEAFF
j_call: TRBJ2-1; clone_size: NA; d_call: TRBD2; v_call: TRBV4-3; cdr3_nt: TGCGCCAGCAGCCAAGATTTATCTAGCGGGGGGGCGTTTATTGATGAGCAGTTCTTC; cdr3_aa: CASSQDLSSGGAFIDEQFF
j_call: TRBJ2-1; clone_size: NA; d_call: TRBD1; v_call: TRBV19; cdr3_nt: TGTGCCAGTAGGGGGAGACAGGGGGCATCCTACAATGAGCAGTTCTTC; cdr3_aa: CASRGRQGASYNEQFF
j_call: TRBJ2-2; clone_size: NA; d_call: TRBD2; v_call: TRBV9; cdr3_nt: TGTGCCAGCAGCGAGCGACTAGCGGGGAACACCGGGGAGCTGTTTTTT; cdr3_aa: CASSERLAGNTGELFF
j_call: TRBJ2-3; clone_size: NA; d_call: TRBD2; v_call: TRBV10-3; cdr3_nt: TGTGCCATCAGCCAGGGGGCCGGACTAGCGGCTAGCACAGATACGCAGTATTTT; cdr3_aa: CAISQGAGLAASTDTQYF
j_call: TRBJ2-6; clone_size: few; d_call: NA; v_call: TRBV9; cdr3_nt: TGTGCCAGCAGCGTAGGATTGCGGATTGGGTCTGGGGCCAACGTCCTGACTTTC; cdr3_aa: CASSVGLRIGSGANVLTF
j_call: TRBJ1-1; clone_size: NA; d_call: TRBD1; v_call: TRBV11-1; cdr3_nt: TGTGCCAGCAGCTTAGTGGGACAGGGGAACACTGAAGCTTTCTTT; cdr3_aa: CASSLVGQGNTEAFF
j_call: TRBJ2-1; clone_size: few; d_call: TRBD2; v_call: TRBV19; cdr3_nt: TGTGCCAGTAGGGGAGCGGGGAGCGCTGGTGAGCAGTTCTTC; cdr3_aa: CASRGAGSAGEQFF
j_call: TRBJ2-7; clone_size: NA; d_call: NA; v_call: TRBV11-2; cdr3_nt: TGTGCCAGCAGCCAGACCGGAGATAGATACGAGCAGTACTTC; cdr3_aa: CASSQTGDRYEQYF
j_call: TRBJ2-5; clone_size: NA; d_call: TRBD1; v_call: TRBV14; cdr3_nt: TGTGCCAGCAGCCGAGTCGACAGGGGGCGATTCCAAGAGACCCAGTACTTC; cdr3_aa: CASSRVDRGRFQETQYF
j_call: TRBJ1-2; clone_size: NA; d_call: TRBD1; v_call: TRBV9; cdr3_nt: TGTGCCAGCAGCTCCCGAGGACAGGGGGATAAGGTCTATGGCTACACCTTC; cdr3_aa: CASSSRGQGDKVYGYTF
j_call: TRBJ2-5; clone_size: NA; d_call: NA; v_call: TRBV5-1; cdr3_nt: TGCGCCAGCAGCCCCGTCGAACCGGGAGTTGGAGAGCAGTACTTC; cdr3_aa: CASSPVEPGVGEQYF
j_call: TRBJ2-1; clone_size: NA; d_call: TRBD2; v_call: TRBV25-1; cdr3_nt: TGTGCCAGCAGTGACTCTCTAAGCGGGGGGGCCGGTGAGCAGTTCTTC; cdr3_aa: CASSDSLSGGAGEQFF
j_call: TRBJ1-1; clone_size: NA; d_call: NA; v_call: TRBV5-1; cdr3_nt: TGCGCCAGCAGCTTGGAAGGGCCGCGGGGCTCTGAAGCTTTCTTT; cdr3_aa: CASSLEGPRGSEAFF
j_call: TRBJ2-1; clone_size: NA; d_call: TRBD2; v_call: TRBV28; cdr3_nt: TGTGCCAGCAGTTCCCGACTAGCGGGAAGCTACAATGAGCAGTTCTTC; cdr3_aa: CASSSRLAGSYNEQFF
j_call: TRBJ1-1; clone_size: NA; d_call: NA; v_call: TRBV11-2; cdr3_nt: TGTGCCAGCAAGACCGACAGAAACACTGAAGCTTTCTTT; cdr3_aa: CASKTDRNTEAFF